This T cell receptor (beta chain) was documented in a study of PD-L1 blockade in urothelial cancer. Germline V gene data show CDR1 as SQVTM and CDR2 as ANQGSEA. There are 13 residues in the CDR3. The V end lost 7 bases, the J end lost 1 base, and 11 bases lay between the germline ends. Described time point: pretreatment peripheral blood. Profiling relied on immunoSEQ multiplex PCR, and the TCRdb table lists in-frame clones only, not all of them. This table holds tens of thousands of clones, around 85% found once. This material consisted of PBMCs, taken around atezolizumab (anti-PD-L1) treatment. The sequence derives from a woman aged 60 to 75 with urothelial cancer. The chain joins TRBV29-1 to TRBJ2-1; tentatively, D is TRBD2 (5 bases). In DNA form, the CDR3 reads TGCAGCGCCCGGACTGTATCCTACAATGAGCAGTTCTTC. As protein: CSARTVSYNEQFF.